This TCR beta chain was sequenced in a study of CD8 T cells in Susac syndrome. Regarding the study as a whole: Approximately 16 Susac-specific public clones were found in total CD8+ repertoires and 5 or 6 in CD8+ TEMRA repertoires.

Germline-derived CDR1 and CDR2 are SEHNR and FQNEAQ (reference sequence). The CDR3 is 15 amino acids. V shed 1 base and J shed 5 bases, with 14 bases lying between them. Worth noting for this clonotype: Its antigen is not identified.

Reverse transcription of roughly 0.5 to 1 ug RNA was carried out with random hexamers. TCRdb re-analysed the immunoSEQ multiplex PCR reads in MiXCR, keeping a single row per CDR3 protein. The sample yields 70,000 to 95,000 distinct CDR3 sequences, 94% seen once. The TCR comes from a human donor with Susac syndrome. The sample comprised CD8+ T cells from PBMCs. This chain joins TRBV7-9 and TRBJ2-5; D remains ambiguous. The CDR3: CASSLVEGPTETQYF. The CDR3 nucleotides are TGTGCCAGCAGCTTAGTCGAAGGGCCTACTGAGACCCAGTACTTC.